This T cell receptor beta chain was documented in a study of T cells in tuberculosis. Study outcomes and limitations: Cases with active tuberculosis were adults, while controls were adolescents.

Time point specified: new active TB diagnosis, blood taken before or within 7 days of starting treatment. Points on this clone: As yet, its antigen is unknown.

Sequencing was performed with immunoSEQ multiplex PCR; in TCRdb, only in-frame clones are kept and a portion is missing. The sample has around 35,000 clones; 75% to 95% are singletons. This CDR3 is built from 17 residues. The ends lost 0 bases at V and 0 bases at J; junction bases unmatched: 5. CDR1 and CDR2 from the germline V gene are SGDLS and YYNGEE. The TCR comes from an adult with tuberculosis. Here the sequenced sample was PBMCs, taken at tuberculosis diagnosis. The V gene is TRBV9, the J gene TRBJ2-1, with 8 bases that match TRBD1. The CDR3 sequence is CASSVDTGTGSYNEQFF. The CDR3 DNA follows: TGTGCCAGCAGCGTAGACACTGGGACAGGCTCCTACAATGAGCAGTTCTTC. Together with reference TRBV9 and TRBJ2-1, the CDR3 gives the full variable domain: DSGVTQTPKHLITATGQRVTLRCSPRSGDLSVYWYQQSLDQGLQFLIQYYNGEERAKGNILERFSAQQFPDLHSELNLSSLELGDSALYFCASSVDTGTGSYNEQFFGPGTRLTVL.